One and the same sample provided the 14 T cell receptor beta chains below, sequenced in a study of blood T cells in healthy people across ages. Then a second PCR, running about 6 to 11 cycles, was carried out with a sample-barcoded 5' primer and a J-beta primer mix. Each CDR3 protein is one row after TCRdb ran MiXCR on the 5' RACE reads. Of about 680,000 distinct CDR3 sequences listed, 45% to 50% are singletons. Input material: blood. These receptor sequences come from a woman aged 60 to 75 in good health.

This clonotype has a handful of counts. V and J are TRBV7-8 and TRBJ2-7; tentative D call: TRBD1 (5 bases). This CDR3 spans 15 amino acids. Per germline, CDR1 SGHVS and CDR2 FQNEAQ. Trimming pared 4 bases from V and 1 base from J, leaving 14 bases between. The CDR3 protein is CASSSRLTESYEQYF. Here the CDR3 DNA reads TGTGCCAGCAGCTCGCGACTGACAGAATCCTACGAGCAGTACTTC.

The chain employs TRBV28 and TRBJ2-1; 8 bases are shared with TRBD1. The V gene's germline CDR1 is MDHEN and CDR2 SYDVKM. The CDR3 has 15 amino acids. V trimming: 1 base; J trimming: 8 bases; junction bases outside the gene matches: 7. Here the CDR3 reads CASSLSRQGLDEQFF. CDR3 coding DNA: TGTGCCAGCAGTTTATCTCGACAGGGGTTGGATGAGCAGTTCTTC.

V and J are TRBV13 and TRBJ2-7; 9 bases line up with TRBD1. V dropped 4 bases and J dropped 7; count of bases not matched to a gene: 5. The CDR3 extends over 13 amino acids. Germline V gene lookup returns CDR1 PRHDT and CDR2 FYEKMQ (reference sequence). Here the CDR3 reads CASSWGQGNEQYF. CDR3 bases: TGTGCCAGCAGCTGGGGACAGGGCAATGAGCAGTACTTC.

The genes are TRBV5-1 and TRBJ2-3, with 9 bases lining up with TRBD1. Germline V CDR1 and CDR2: SGHRS, YFSETQ. V shed 4 bases and J 0 bases; nucleotides not matched to a gene: 3. This CDR3 spans 15 amino acids. In DNA form, the CDR3 reads TGCGCCAGCAGCGGGACAGGGCTCAGCACAGATACGCAGTATTTT. Protein sequence: CASSGTGLSTDTQYF.

This clonotype came up a few times. V is TRBV29-1 and J is TRBJ2-4, with TRBD2 matching 7 bases. The germline CDR1 and CDR2 sequences are SQVTM and ANQGSEA. Trimming took 0 bases from V and 4 from J; bases not matched to a gene: 9. This CDR3 spans 16 amino acids. The CDR3 region has the DNA TGCAGCGTTGAAGATGGTCCGTGGGGAGGGAAAAACATTCAGTACTTC. Translation: CSVEDGPWGGKNIQYF.

The J gene is TRBJ2-5, the V gene TRBV10-3; a weak D match, TRBD2 (6 bases). Germline V gene lookup returns CDR1 ENHRY and CDR2 SYGVKD. The CDR3 totals 13 residues. Trimming pared 10 bases from V and 1 base from J, leaving 13 bases between. The CDR3, as DNA: TGTGCCACCAAGGGAGGCACCCAAGAGACCCAGTACTTC. It is translated as CATKGGTQETQYF.

The V and J genes are TRBV5-1 and TRBJ1-1; tentative D call: TRBD1 (5 bases). Trimming cost V 0 bases and J 5 bases, with 11 bases left between them. The germline V gene has CDR1 SGHRS and CDR2 YFSETQ. The CDR3 totals 14 residues. The CDR3 DNA reads TGCGCCAGCAGCTTGGCCGAGGAGGGGACTGAAGCTTTCTTT. This gives the protein CASSLAEEGTEAFF.

This clonotype was recorded many times. The chain is built from TRBV4-3 and TRBJ2-7, with TRBD1 matching over 9 bases. The CDR3 runs to 16 residues. Per the germline V gene, CDR1 is LGHNA and CDR2 is YSLEER. The trim removed 0 bases at V and 5 bases at J, leaving 8 bases unmatched. CDR3 bases: TGCGCCAGCAGCCAAGATGGCGGACAGGGGCCCCACGAGCAGTACTTC. Its protein product is CASSQDGGQGPHEQYF.

This clonotype was counted once. The rearrangement links TRBV20-1 to TRBJ2-3, with 11 bases that match TRBD2. CDR1 and CDR2 from the germline V gene are DFQATT and SNEGSKA (reference sequence). Unmatched junction bases numbered 5, after V lost 5 bases and J lost 4 bases. The CDR3 runs to 14 residues. CDR3 sequence (DNA): TGCAGTGCTTTAGCGGGAGGGAATGCAGATACGCAGTATTTT. Translating it yields CSALAGGNADTQYF.

This clonotype was counted between two and nine times. The chain is built from TRBV5-4 and TRBJ2-1; D perhaps matches TRBD2 (7 bases). V was pared by 0 bases and J by 5 bases, with 15 bases between. The length of the CDR3 is 16 residues. From germline, CDR1 is SGHNT and CDR2 YYREEE (reference sequence). The CDR3 coding sequence is TGTGCCAGCAGCTTGGTTTTAGGGGGAGGGAACAATGAGCAGTTCTTC. Its protein is CASSLVLGGGNNEQFF.

The chain combines TRBV7-9 with TRBJ1-1, with D possibly matching TRBD1 (6 bases). The germline V gene encodes CDR1 SEHNR and CDR2 FQNEAQ (reference sequence). The CDR3 loop spans 14 amino acids. V gave up 5 bases and J gave up 10 bases, with 20 bases separating them. CDR3 sequence: CASSPLGGGLVAFF. The DNA of the CDR3 is TGTGCCAGCAGCCCCCTAGGGGGGGGTTTAGTAGCTTTCTTT.

Details on this clonotype: A much larger clone lies one base from this, so it may be a read error. This chain connects TRBV29-1 to TRBJ2-1, with TRBD1 matching 12 bases. Looked up from germline, CDR1 is SQVTM and CDR2 is ANQGSEA. The CDR3 consists of 14 residues. The DNA of the CDR3 is TGCAGCGCCGGGACAGGGGGCACCTACACTGAGCAGTTCTTC. Its protein is CSAGTGGTYTEQFF.

This sequence joins TRBV10-3 and TRBJ1-2; D remains unclear. In germline, CDR1 is ENHRY, CDR2 SYGVKD. The CDR3 totals 14 residues. The V end was cut by 2 bases, the J end by 7 bases, with 14 bases between. The CDR3 is CAISENTVWPGYTF. The CDR3 bases are TGTGCCATCAGTGAGAATACCGTCTGGCCTGGCTACACCTTC.

This sequence joins TRBV7-3 and TRBJ2-5; tentative D call: TRBD2 (5 bases). Trimming left V 2 bases short and J 2 bases short, with 15 bases between. The CDR3 length is 16 residues. The germline V gene has CDR1 SGHTA and CDR2 FQGTGA. CDR3 DNA sequence: TGTGCCAGCAGCTTAGGTCCTAGCTTGAAGCAAGAGACCCAGTACTTC. This encodes CASSLGPSLKQETQYF.